The 30 T cell receptor beta chains presented below share a single source sample, sequenced in a study of shared clonotypes between healthy human individuals. Produced via immunoSEQ multiplex PCR; TCRdb's table is partial and in-frame only. Found here are about 2 million clones, 85% to 95% of them singletons; the top ten hold approximately 0.13%. The sample was naive CD4+ T cells sorted from blood. The subset denotes: CD45RA+ positively selected. The receptor source for this set is a man between 18 and 35 years old in good health.

The gene calls are TRBV7-9 and TRBJ2-3; no firm D call. Per the germline V gene, CDR1 is SEHNR and CDR2 is FQNEAQ (reference sequence). CDR3 length: 13 amino acids. Trimming removed 5 bases at V and 4 bases at J, with 10 bases between. In DNA, the CDR3 is TGTGCCAGCAGCGGTTCAACCCCAGATACGCAGTATTTT. The encoded protein is CASSGSTPDTQYF.

As to this clone: A read error may account for a junction end that differs from germline. The chain recombines TRBV7-7 with TRBJ2-7; D might be TRBD2 (6 bases). The CDR3 covers 17 residues. The germline CDR1 and CDR2 sequences are SSHAT and FNYEAQ (reference sequence). The CDR3 protein is CASSPSLCGTGVREQYF. The CDR3 nucleotides are TGTGCTAGCAGCCCCTCGTTGTGCGGGACGGGGGTTCGGGAGCAGTACTTC.

The chain carries TRBV7-2 and TRBJ2-2; D unclear. Germline V gives CDR1 SGHTA, CDR2 FQGNSA. The germline V and J ends were trimmed by 4 bases and 1 base, with 7 bases remaining between them. The CDR3 extends over 14 amino acids. In nucleotides, the CDR3 is TGTGCCAGCAGCTCTTTTAAGAACACCGGGGAGCTGTTTTTT. As protein: CASSSFKNTGELFF.

The chain is built from TRBV6-5 and TRBJ1-1; 7 bases fit TRBD1. The germline CDR1 and CDR2 sequences are MNHEY and SVGAGI. This CDR3 contains 13 residues. The V gene end was trimmed by 6 bases and the J gene end by 5 bases; junction bases not matched to a gene: 6. CDR3 amino acids: CASRLTGHTEAFF. The CDR3 DNA sequence: TGTGCCAGCAGGCTGACAGGGCATACTGAAGCTTTCTTT.

The J gene is TRBJ1-4, the V gene TRBV4-1; 7 bases map to TRBD1. The CDR3 extends over 15 amino acids. CDR1 and CDR2 (germline): MGHRA, YSYEKL. V dropped 4 bases and J dropped 7; count of bases not matched to a gene: 9. The CDR3 DNA sequence: TGCGCCAGCAGCCGCGAGGGGGCTGCAAGTGAAAAACTGTTTTTT. Amino acids: CASSREGAASEKLFF.

V usage is TRBV4-1 and J usage is TRBJ2-4; 13 bases line up with TRBD2. Germline V lookup: CDR1 MGHRA, CDR2 YSYEKL. The CDR3 contains 18 residues. V shed 5 bases, J shed 1 base, and the junction held 8 bases outside the gene matches. The CDR3 protein is CASSEGLAGVLAKNIQYF. CDR3 nucleotides: TGCGCCAGCAGCGAAGGACTAGCGGGAGTACTCGCCAAAAACATTCAGTACTTC.

The chain joins TRBV28 to TRBJ1-1; TRBD1 aligns across 10 bases. The CDR3 consists of 16 residues. The trim removed 3 bases at V and 4 bases at J, leaving 8 bases unmatched. Germline V CDR1 and CDR2: MDHEN, SYDVKM. For the CDR3, the DNA is TGTGCCAGCAGTTTGACTGGGACAGGGGCTGGCACTGAAGCTTTCTTT. It yields the protein CASSLTGTGAGTEAFF.

The V gene is TRBV28, the J gene TRBJ2-7, with D hard to call. CDR1 MDHEN and CDR2 SYDVKM come from the germline V gene. The CDR3 has 14 amino acids. V lost 3 bases and J 1 base, leaving 10 bases between the germline ends. CDR3 nucleotide sequence: TGTGCCAGCAGTTTGTTGGGCCCTTCCTACGAGCAGTACTTC. Its translation: CASSLLGPSYEQYF.

The chain employs TRBV19 and TRBJ2-7; TRBD2 matches at 9 bases. The V gene's germline CDR1 is LNHDA and CDR2 SQIVND (reference sequence). The CDR3 contains 12 residues. Trimming removed 6 bases from V and 4 bases from J; junction bases left unmatched: 1. DNA of the CDR3: TGTGCCAGTAGGACTAGCGGTTACGAGCAGTACTTC. This codes for CASRTSGYEQYF. Looking up the rest from reference TRBV19 and TRBJ2-7 gives the full variable domain: DGGITQSPKYLFRKEGQNVTLSCEQNLNHDAMYWYRQDPGQGLRLIYYSQIVNDFQKGDIAEGYSVSREKKESFPLTVTSAQKNPTAFYLCASRTSGYEQYFGPGTRLTVT.

The chain links TRBV2 to TRBJ1-4, with TRBD1 matching over 7 bases. V gave up 7 bases and J gave up 2 bases; unmatched junction bases: 7. Germline CDR1 is SNHLY and CDR2 is FYNNEI. The CDR3 has 15 residues. The CDR3 nucleotides are TGTGCCAGCATCGGAGACAGGGCGACTAATGAAAAACTGTTTTTT. Translating it yields CASIGDRATNEKLFF.

V is TRBV6-5 and J is TRBJ2-7, with 9 bases fitting TRBD1. The CDR3 totals 15 residues. V was clipped by 6 bases and J by 4 bases; unmatched bases: 10. Germline V lookup: CDR1 MNHEY, CDR2 SVGAGI. The CDR3 DNA follows: TGTGCCAGCAGCACCGGGACAGGGCATCGGTACGAGCAGTACTTC. Encoded protein: CASSTGTGHRYEQYF.

This clone was recorded once. The rearrangement uses TRBV5-6 and TRBJ2-5, with TRBD2 as a possible D gene (7 bases). Between the trimmed V and J ends, which lost 4 bases and 5 bases, there was a span of 18 bases. Germline loops: CDR1 SGHDT, CDR2 YYEEEE. This CDR3 contains 15 residues. CDR3 sequence reads: CASSPLGGEGETQYF. The DNA for the CDR3 is TGTGCCAGCAGCCCGTTAGGGGGGGAAGGGGAGACCCAGTACTTC.

The rearrangement links TRBV18 to TRBJ2-7, with D possibly TRBD1 on 5 matching bases. V gave up 1 base and J gave up 5 bases, with 12 bases separating them. Germline CDR1 KGHSH, CDR2 LQKENI. The CDR3 length is 14 residues. In nucleotides, the CDR3 is TGTGCCAGCTCACCACGAAACGGACACCACGAGCAGTACTTC. Translating it yields CASSPRNGHHEQYF.

The CDR3 DNA reads TGTGCCAGCAGTTCAGGGAGCTCCTATAATTCACCCCTCCACTTT. This gives the protein CASSSGSSYNSPLHF. The chain couples TRBV7-2 to TRBJ1-6; TRBD1 might be the D (5 bases). The CDR3 loop spans 15 amino acids. Trimming cost V 6 bases and J 0 bases, with 9 bases left between them. Germline CDR1 SGHTA, CDR2 FQGNSA.

Turning to this clone: Different DNA sequences within this sample yield the same CDR3. The rearrangement links TRBV27 to TRBJ1-2; TRBD1 matches at 7 bases. CDR3 size: 14 residues. CDR1 is MNHEY, CDR2 SMNVEV, per germline (reference sequence). After removal of 4 bases from V and 7 bases from J, the junction contained 9 bases not matched to a gene. The CDR3 DNA reads TGTGCCAGCAGTTCCCGAACAGGGGAGGGTGGCTACACCTTC. This gives the protein CASSSRTGEGGYTF.

Remarks on this clone: Other DNA sequences in this sample translate to the same CDR3. This chain connects TRBV5-1 to TRBJ2-5; D is unclear. The germline CDR1 and CDR2 sequences are SGHRS and YFSETQ. This CDR3 is 14 amino acids long. The V end was cut by 0 bases, the J end by 0 bases, with 6 bases between. The CDR3 bases are TGCGCCAGCAGCTTGGAAGGAAACCAAGAGACCCAGTACTTC. The encoded protein is CASSLEGNQETQYF.

The J gene is TRBJ1-1, the V gene TRBV6-6; 7 nucleotides match TRBD1. J lost 0 bases, V lost 5 bases, and 6 bases had no gene match. Germline CDR1 is MNHNY and CDR2 is SVGAGI (reference sequence). This CDR3 has 15 residues. CDR3 sequence (DNA): TGTGCCAGCAGTCCTAGACAGGGCTTGAACACTGAAGCTTTCTTT. The encoded protein is CASSPRQGLNTEAFF.

V is TRBV5-6 and J is TRBJ2-3, with D possibly matching TRBD2 (6 bases). Germline values: CDR1 SGHDT, CDR2 YYEEEE. This CDR3 has 19 residues. V shed 0 bases and J shed 2 bases, with 22 bases lying between them. The CDR3 coding sequence is TGTGCCAGCAGCTTGGCGGCGGCTAGCGTCCACAAACTCACAGATACGCAGTATTTT. Protein sequence: CASSLAAASVHKLTDTQYF.

The chain links TRBV6-6 to TRBJ1-2; perhaps TRBD1 as D (6 bases). The ends were cut back, 3 bases at V and 6 bases at J, with 17 bases in the middle. The V gene's germline CDR1 is MNHNY and CDR2 SVGAGI (reference sequence). The CDR3 spans 15 residues. For the CDR3, the DNA is TGTGCCAGCAGTTATACCCAATACAGGGTCGATGGCTACACCTTC. Protein product: CASSYTQYRVDGYTF.

The rearrangement links TRBV6-1 to TRBJ2-3; unclear D gene. The CDR3 sequence is 11 residues long. Trimming took off 4 bases at V and 5 bases at J, with 4 bases between the two ends. Germline V gives CDR1 MNHNS, CDR2 SASEGT. The DNA of the CDR3 is TGTGCCAGCAGTGTGGTAGATACGCAGTATTTT. Protein: CASSVVDTQYF.

CDR3 sequence: CASSLTSGSSTDTQYF. As DNA, the CDR3 is TGTGCCAGCTCACTGACTAGCGGGAGTAGCACAGATACGCAGTATTTT. This rearrangement joins TRBV18 to TRBJ2-3, with 12 bases identical to TRBD2. This CDR3 spans 16 amino acids. V lost 4 bases and J lost 0; bases outside the gene matches: 2. Germline V gene lookup returns CDR1 KGHSH and CDR2 LQKENI.

This clone was seen once. This rearrangement joins TRBV15 to TRBJ1-5, with TRBD1 matching 9 bases. Germline CDR1 is LNHNV and CDR2 is YYDKDF (reference sequence). The trim removed 1 base at V and 3 bases at J, leaving 1 base unmatched. The CDR3 is 15 residues long. CDR3 loop: CATSRGDRDNQPQHF. The CDR3 nucleotides read TGTGCCACCAGCAGAGGGGACAGGGACAATCAGCCCCAGCATTTT.

The chain links TRBV6-6 to TRBJ1-2; 7 bases are shared with TRBD1. CDR3 size: 15 residues. Per the germline V gene, CDR1 is MNHNY and CDR2 is SVGAGI (reference sequence). With V trimmed by 7 bases and J by 5 bases, 13 bases remained unmatched. In DNA, the CDR3 is TGTGCCAGCACCGAGGGGGCGGTCGGCGGATATGGCTACACCTTC. As protein: CASTEGAVGGYGYTF.

The chain couples TRBV9 to TRBJ2-1, with TRBD1 identical over 8 bases. Trimming removed 0 bases from V and 8 bases from J; junction bases left unmatched: 7. Germline V gives CDR1 SGDLS, CDR2 YYNGEE. This CDR3 is built from 15 residues. The CDR3 loop is CASSVGGQAIDEQFF. DNA for the CDR3: TGTGCCAGCAGCGTAGGGGGACAGGCCATTGATGAGCAGTTCTTC.

Only a few counts were recorded for this clone. This CDR3 is also generated by other DNA sequences in the sample. The V gene is TRBV6-6, the J gene TRBJ1-5; possible D gene TRBD1, 5 bases. From germline, CDR1 is MNHNY and CDR2 SVGAGI (reference sequence). The CDR3 runs to 13 residues. Trimming stripped 8 bases from V and 2 bases from J, with 10 bases between. The CDR3, as DNA: TGTGCCAGCCGGAGGGGTGGCAATCAGCCCCAGCATTTT. Amino acid sequence: CASRRGGNQPQHF.

This chain uses TRBV18 with TRBJ2-1; 7 nucleotides align to TRBD2. J gave up 8 bases and V 0 bases, and 7 bases lay outside the gene matches. The CDR3 runs 15 residues. CDR1 and CDR2 (germline): KGHSH, LQKENI. In DNA form, the CDR3 reads TGTGCCAGCTCACCACCGGGACGGGGGGAAGATGAGCAGTTCTTC. Translated: CASSPPGRGEDEQFF.

This clone occurred once. The gene calls are TRBV6-5 and TRBJ1-5, with 8 nucleotides matching TRBD1. Germline lookup yields CDR1 MNHEY and CDR2 SVGAGI. The ends lost 5 bases at V and 6 bases at J; junction bases unmatched: 6. There are 14 residues in the CDR3. As DNA, the CDR3 is TGTGCCAGCAGTCAAACAGGGGGTGGTCAGCCCCAGCATTTT. Residues: CASSQTGGGQPQHF.

The chain joins TRBV12-5 to TRBJ2-2; no definite D call. In germline, CDR1 is LGHNT, CDR2 FRNRAP. The CDR3 length is 12 residues. Trimming removed 0 bases from V and 5 bases from J, with 1 base in between. The CDR3 loop reads CASGLVTGELFF. CDR3 bases: TGTGCTAGTGGTTTGGTAACCGGGGAGCTGTTTTTT.

This sequence joins TRBV5-1 and TRBJ2-5; D unresolved. This CDR3 has 13 amino acids. Germline loops: CDR1 SGHRS, CDR2 YFSETQ. The V end lost 1 base, the J end lost 5 bases, and 9 bases lay between the germline ends. Written as DNA, the CDR3 is TGCGCCAGCAGCTTGAGGGATTCGGAGACCCAGTACTTC. Translated: CASSLRDSETQYF. The full variable domain, in which reference TRBV5-1 and TRBJ2-5 provide the parts outside the CDR3, is KAGVTQTPRYLIKTRGQQVTLSCSPISGHRSVSWYQQTPGQGLQFLFEYFSETQRNKGNFPGRFSGRQFSNSRSEMNVSTLELGDSALYLCASSLRDSETQYFGPGTRLLVL.

Points on this clone: Within the sample, other DNA sequences also encode this same CDR3. This chain connects TRBV11-2 to TRBJ2-1; weak D call: TRBD2 (6 bases). The CDR3 is 14 amino acids. Germline V CDR1 and CDR2: SGHAT, FQNNGV. V was pared by 2 bases and J by 3 bases, with 8 bases between. CDR3 bases: TGTGCCAGCAGCTTACCCGGGGGCTACAATGAGCAGTTCTTC. Amino acid sequence: CASSLPGGYNEQFF.